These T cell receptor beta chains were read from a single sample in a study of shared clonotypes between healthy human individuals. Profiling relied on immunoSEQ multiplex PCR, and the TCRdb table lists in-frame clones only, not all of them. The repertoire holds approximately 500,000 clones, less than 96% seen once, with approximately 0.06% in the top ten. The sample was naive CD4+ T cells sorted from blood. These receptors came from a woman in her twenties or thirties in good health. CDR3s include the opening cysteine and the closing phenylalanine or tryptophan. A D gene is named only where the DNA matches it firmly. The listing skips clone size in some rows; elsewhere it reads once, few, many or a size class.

CDR3aa: CAWRAHWGSEQFF
abundance: -
j_gene: TRBJ2-1
v_gene: TRBV30
d_gene: -
len: 13

CDR3aa: CASSIGMSGNTIYF
abundance: -
j_gene: TRBJ1-3
v_gene: TRBV19
d_gene: -
len: 14

CDR3aa: CASSWSSYNEQFF
abundance: -
j_gene: TRBJ2-1
v_gene: TRBV5-8
d_gene: -
len: 13

CDR3aa: CASSTMAGGSGEAFF
abundance: -
j_gene: TRBJ1-1
v_gene: TRBV19
d_gene: -
len: 15

CDR3aa: CASSTSGSPTGEQYF
abundance: once
j_gene: TRBJ2-7
v_gene: TRBV7-3
d_gene: TRBD2
len: 15

CDR3aa: CASSFQDEQYF
abundance: -
j_gene: TRBJ2-7
v_gene: TRBV7-9
d_gene: -
len: 11

CDR3aa: CASSQPGLAYNEQFF
abundance: -
j_gene: TRBJ2-1
v_gene: TRBV23-1
d_gene: TRBD2
len: 15

CDR3aa: CASSLDPTVSSEAFF
abundance: -
j_gene: TRBJ1-1
v_gene: TRBV5-1
d_gene: -
len: 15

CDR3aa: CASTAGQHYGYTF
abundance: -
j_gene: TRBJ1-2
v_gene: TRBV6-5
d_gene: TRBD1
len: 13

CDR3aa: CARGGTSGTTDTQYF
abundance: -
j_gene: TRBJ2-3
v_gene: TRBV2
d_gene: TRBD2
len: 15

CDR3aa: CASSASGNSYEQYF
abundance: -
j_gene: TRBJ2-7
v_gene: TRBV6-5
d_gene: -
len: 14

CDR3aa: CASETGEVNGYTF
abundance: -
j_gene: TRBJ1-2
v_gene: TRBV21-1
d_gene: -
len: 13

CDR3aa: CASSTGTGYGYTF
abundance: -
j_gene: TRBJ1-2
v_gene: TRBV28
d_gene: TRBD1
len: 13

CDR3aa: CASSFNDTQYF
abundance: -
j_gene: TRBJ2-3
v_gene: TRBV27
d_gene: -
len: 11

CDR3aa: CASRPGTALYEQYF
abundance: -
j_gene: TRBJ2-7
v_gene: TRBV28
d_gene: -
len: 14

CDR3aa: CASRDGADRGSDEQYF
abundance: -
j_gene: TRBJ2-7
v_gene: TRBV19
d_gene: TRBD1
len: 16

CDR3aa: CASSSLARQGQETQYF
abundance: -
j_gene: TRBJ2-5
v_gene: TRBV5-1
d_gene: TRBD1
len: 16

CDR3aa: CASSLTSNEQYF
abundance: -
j_gene: TRBJ2-7
v_gene: TRBV7-9
d_gene: -
len: 12

CDR3aa: CAWRGKGTGGVQPQHF
abundance: -
j_gene: TRBJ1-5
v_gene: TRBV30
d_gene: TRBD1
len: 16

CDR3aa: CASSPIAGGTDTQYF
abundance: -
j_gene: TRBJ2-3
v_gene: TRBV18
d_gene: TRBD2
len: 15

CDR3aa: CASSPGGGTDTQYF
abundance: once
j_gene: TRBJ2-3
v_gene: TRBV5-1
d_gene: -
len: 14

CDR3aa: CASSRRGDSYEQYF
abundance: -
j_gene: TRBJ2-7
v_gene: TRBV6-5
d_gene: -
len: 14

CDR3aa: CASSQKLAYAYNEQFF
abundance: -
j_gene: TRBJ2-1
v_gene: TRBV4-1
d_gene: TRBD2
len: 16

CDR3aa: CASSGWGTTGELFF
abundance: -
j_gene: TRBJ2-2
v_gene: TRBV6-1
d_gene: -
len: 14

CDR3aa: CASSVVAVDGQFF
abundance: -
j_gene: TRBJ2-1
v_gene: TRBV9
d_gene: -
len: 13

CDR3aa: CASSLARASGRYEQYF
abundance: -
j_gene: TRBJ2-7
v_gene: TRBV5-1
d_gene: TRBD2
len: 16

CDR3aa: CAWSPTGETQYF
abundance: -
j_gene: TRBJ2-5
v_gene: TRBV30
d_gene: -
len: 12

CDR3aa: CASSQVSGDSYEQYF
abundance: -
j_gene: TRBJ2-7
v_gene: TRBV18
d_gene: -
len: 15

CDR3aa: CASSVGVGANVLTF
abundance: -
j_gene: TRBJ2-6
v_gene: TRBV2
d_gene: -
len: 14

CDR3aa: CASSEDYQKVETQYF
abundance: -
j_gene: TRBJ2-5
v_gene: TRBV6-1
d_gene: -
len: 15

CDR3aa: CASSLQALLEMNEQFF
abundance: -
j_gene: TRBJ2-1
v_gene: TRBV28
d_gene: -
len: 16

CDR3aa: CASSLIGSPYEQYF
abundance: -
j_gene: TRBJ2-7
v_gene: TRBV5-1
d_gene: -
len: 14

CDR3aa: CASSLGVSGRVDTQYF
abundance: -
j_gene: TRBJ2-3
v_gene: TRBV11-1
d_gene: TRBD2
len: 16

CDR3aa: CASSVGAEQFF
abundance: -
j_gene: TRBJ2-1
v_gene: TRBV6-1
d_gene: -
len: 11

CDR3aa: CASSPTSGGSYNEQFF
abundance: once
j_gene: TRBJ2-1
v_gene: TRBV4-1
d_gene: TRBD2
len: 16

CDR3aa: CASSSGYTQYF
abundance: -
j_gene: TRBJ2-3
v_gene: TRBV6-5
d_gene: -
len: 11

CDR3aa: CASSQTATGNTIYF
abundance: -
j_gene: TRBJ1-3
v_gene: TRBV18
d_gene: -
len: 14

CDR3aa: CASSPRGPTEAFF
abundance: -
j_gene: TRBJ1-1
v_gene: TRBV18
d_gene: TRBD1
len: 13

CDR3aa: CSVTSAYNYGYTF
abundance: -
j_gene: TRBJ1-2
v_gene: TRBV29-1
d_gene: -
len: 13

CDR3aa: CASTRNPEMNHSPLHF
abundance: -
j_gene: TRBJ1-6
v_gene: TRBV7-8
d_gene: -
len: 16

CDR3aa: CASKSDRAHEQYF
abundance: -
j_gene: TRBJ2-7
v_gene: TRBV5-1
d_gene: TRBD1
len: 13

CDR3aa: CASSLWDVLEQYF
abundance: -
j_gene: TRBJ2-7
v_gene: TRBV5-5
d_gene: -
len: 13

CDR3aa: CASSPTNQPQHF
abundance: -
j_gene: TRBJ1-5
v_gene: TRBV18
d_gene: -
len: 12

CDR3aa: CASSPTGTGNEQFF
abundance: -
j_gene: TRBJ2-1
v_gene: TRBV5-1
d_gene: TRBD1
len: 14

CDR3aa: CASREAGVSTDTQYF
abundance: -
j_gene: TRBJ2-3
v_gene: TRBV28
d_gene: TRBD2
len: 15

CDR3aa: CASSLTGQNTGELFF
abundance: -
j_gene: TRBJ2-2
v_gene: TRBV7-3
d_gene: -
len: 15

CDR3aa: CASRPDRGMNEKLFF
abundance: -
j_gene: TRBJ1-4
v_gene: TRBV5-1
d_gene: TRBD1
len: 15

CDR3aa: CASSQVLIAGFSYEQYF
abundance: -
j_gene: TRBJ2-7
v_gene: TRBV4-1
d_gene: -
len: 17

CDR3aa: CASRQGKGQPQHF
abundance: -
j_gene: TRBJ1-5
v_gene: TRBV6-5
d_gene: -
len: 13

CDR3aa: CAWSVAGYNYGYTF
abundance: -
j_gene: TRBJ1-2
v_gene: TRBV30
d_gene: -
len: 14

CDR3aa: CASSGAGGPGETQYF
abundance: -
j_gene: TRBJ2-5
v_gene: TRBV5-1
d_gene: TRBD2
len: 15

CDR3aa: CASSGTGAAPEAFF
abundance: once
j_gene: TRBJ1-1
v_gene: TRBV6-5
d_gene: TRBD1
len: 14

CDR3aa: CASSQAGETQYF
abundance: -
j_gene: TRBJ2-5
v_gene: TRBV19
d_gene: -
len: 12